This entry lists 6 T cell receptor beta chains sequenced from one sample in a study of cytomegalovirus exposure and HLA in healthy donors. 13 Jbeta primers and 60 Vbeta primers were used for the PCR. The method was immunoSEQ multiplex PCR; TCRdb's version includes in-frame clones alone and lacks a portion of them. Of fewer than 150,000 clones listed, around 76% were seen once; the top ten hold 25% to 35%. Sequencing used PBMCs. The receptors here all came from a man between 60 and 75 years old in good health and CMV-seropositive.

The chain combines TRBV29-1 with TRBJ1-1; 8 bases map to TRBD1. CDR1 is SQVTM, CDR2 ANQGSEA, per germline. CDR3 size: 15 residues. The V gene end was trimmed by 1 base and the J gene end by 8 bases; junction bases not matched to a gene: 12. For the CDR3, the DNA is TGCAGCGTTGAAGGTCGAATCAACGGACAGGGCGAAGCTTTCTTT. Protein sequence: CSVEGRINGQGEAFF.

The V call is TRBV5-6, the J call TRBJ2-7, with D perhaps TRBD2 (7 bases). Trimming shortened V by 4 bases and J by 10 bases, and 24 bases separated the two germline ends. Germline CDR1 SGHDT, CDR2 YYEEEE. CDR3 size: 15 residues. CDR3 sequence (DNA): TGTGCCAGCAGCGTTGGACTAGGGAGGGGGGTGGAACAGTACTTC. It encodes CASSVGLGRGVEQYF.

The chain recombines TRBV6-6 with TRBJ1-6; D gene uncertain. The CDR3 length is 14 residues. Germline V gene sequence: CDR1 MNHNY, CDR2 SVGAGI (reference sequence). Trimming took off 5 bases at V and 5 bases at J, with 10 bases between the two ends. CDR3 DNA: TGTGCCAGCAGTCACCGGAGGGATAATTCACCCCTCCACTTT. Translation gives CASSHRRDNSPLHF.

The genes are TRBV6-1 and TRBJ2-3; 9 nucleotides align to TRBD1. The V and J ends lost 6 bases and 4 bases, in that order; junction bases with no gene match: 2. Germline assignment: CDR1 MNHNS and CDR2 SASEGT. The CDR3 contains 13 residues. The DNA for the CDR3 is TGTGCCAGCAGCCGGACAGGGGCAGATACGCAGTATTTT. Amino acid sequence: CASSRTGADTQYF.

The chain uses TRBV5-6 and TRBJ2-5, with 12 bases identical to TRBD2. CDR1 is SGHDT and CDR2 is YYEEEE in the germline V gene. The ends lost 2 bases at V and 2 bases at J; junction bases unmatched: 1. The CDR3 has 15 amino acids. The CDR3 loop reads CASSFGLAGQETQYF. CDR3 DNA: TGTGCCAGCAGCTTCGGACTAGCGGGACAAGAGACCCAGTACTTC.

The rearrangement joins TRBV10-3 to TRBJ2-2; 8 bases are a match to TRBD1. Germline CDR1 ENHRY, CDR2 SYGVKD. This CDR3 is built from 16 residues. After removal of 5 bases from V and 4 bases from J, the junction contained 9 bases not matched to a gene. CDR3 nucleotides: TGTGCCATCAGTCACACCGGACAGGGCGGCACCGGGGAGCTGTTTTTT. Its protein product is CAISHTGQGGTGELFF.